This TCR beta chain comes out of a study of blood T cell repertoires in COVID-19. About the research overall: Samples of COVID-19 (acute and convalescent) were obtained from the United States, Italy and Spain. T cells, B-cell-depleted T cells, or PBMCs supplied cDNA or gDNA.

A word on this clone: The sample holds other DNA sequences that translate to the same CDR3.

Methods used by the authors: By means of reference gene primer amplification, nucleated cell counts were estimated. Sequencing used immunoSEQ multiplex PCR; TCRdb keeps in-frame clones, though not all of them. V, J and clone size derive from that table, while D and trimming were established from the DNA sequence. The table includes around 200,000 clones, about 85% detected once. J was trimmed by 2 bases and V by 4 bases; bases with no gene match: 2. CDR3 length: 14 residues. Germline V CDR1 and CDR2: KGHSH, LQKENI. The sequencing sample was made of peripheral blood. The chain uses TRBV18 and TRBJ1-1; 9 bases line up with TRBD1. This clonotype was obtained from a woman older than 75 with active or convalescent COVID-19. The CDR3 sequence is CASSRGQGNTEAFF. The CDR3 DNA is TGTGCCAGCTCACGGGGACAGGGCAACACTGAAGCTTTCTTT.